Presented here are 10 T cell receptor beta chains from one specimen sequenced in a study of T-cell memory formation after mild COVID-19. TCRdb redid the calling of the 5' RACE reads with MiXCR, one entry per CDR3 protein. The sample holds 180,000 or so distinct CDR3 sequences, under 14% seen once. The source material was PBMCs or a T cell subset sorted from them (not recorded which). The receptors here all came from a man younger than 30 who had mild COVID-19 (a few samples of this study predate the infection). Cell type and time point are not known.

The CDR3: CASSYSRPGQGAVAEEKLFF. The CDR3 DNA sequence: TGTGCCAGCAGTTACTCGAGGCCGGGACAGGGGGCGGTGGCGGAAGAAAAACTGTTTTTT. The chain links TRBV6-5 to TRBJ1-4; 12 bases match TRBD1. This CDR3 is built from 20 residues. Unmatched junction bases numbered 16, after V lost 0 bases and J lost 8 bases. Per germline, CDR1 MNHEY and CDR2 SVGAGI.

The chain recombines TRBV25-1 with TRBJ2-6; D unresolved. The CDR3 runs 18 residues. Trimming removed 4 bases from V and 0 bases from J, with 16 bases in between. CDR1 and CDR2 (germline): MGHDK, SYGVNS. The CDR3 loop reads CASSAHGVPYSGANVLTF. CDR3 nucleotides: TGTGCCAGCAGTGCTCATGGGGTCCCTTACTCTGGGGCCAACGTCCTGACTTTC. The full variable domain, with the rest looked up from reference TRBV25-1 and TRBJ2-6, is EADIYQTPRYLVIGTGKKITLECSQTMGHDKMYWYQQDPGMELHLIHYSYGVNSTEKGDLSSESTVSRIRTEHFPLTLESARPSHTSQYLCASSAHGVPYSGANVLTFGAGSRLTVL.

The rearrangement uses TRBV20-1 and TRBJ2-1; 15 bases agree with TRBD2. The CDR3 is 17 residues long. The V and J ends lost 7 bases and 5 bases, in that order; junction bases with no gene match: 12. Looked up from germline, CDR1 is DFQATT and CDR2 is SNEGSKA (reference sequence). The chain's CDR3 is CSDSPGTSGGPNNEQFF. In DNA, the CDR3 is TGCAGTGATAGTCCCGGGACTAGCGGGGGGCCAAACAATGAGCAGTTCTTC.

The chain combines TRBV5-5 with TRBJ1-1; D is ambiguous. Germline lookup yields CDR1 SGHKS and CDR2 YYEKEE (reference sequence). This CDR3 region has 14 residues. Trimming removed 1 base at V and 0 bases at J, with 7 bases between. CDR3 in amino acids: CASSLFPMNTEAFF. CDR3 bases: TGTGCCAGCAGCTTGTTCCCTATGAACACTGAAGCTTTCTTT. The variable domain in full, completed from reference TRBV5-5 and TRBJ1-1, reads DAGVTQSPTHLIKTRGQQVTLRCSPISGHKSVSWYQQVLGQGPQFIFQYYEKEERGRGNFPDRFSARQFPNYSSELNVNALLLGDSALYLCASSLFPMNTEAFFGQGTRLTVV.

V is TRBV6-5 and J is TRBJ1-2; the D is unclear. The V gene's germline CDR1 is MNHEY and CDR2 SVGAGI. The ends were cut back, 4 bases at V and 4 bases at J, with 16 bases in the middle. The CDR3 runs 15 residues. The CDR3 coding sequence is TGTGCCAGCAGTTTCTCGGACGGCGCACTCTATGGCTACACCTTC. It translates to CASSFSDGALYGYTF.

This clonotype has just a few counts. V is TRBV4-1 and J is TRBJ1-1; the D gene is possibly TRBD1 (5 bases). V lost 0 bases to trimming and J lost 0 bases, with 8 bases between them. CDR3 length: 15 amino acids. Germline loops: CDR1 MGHRA, CDR2 YSYEKL. CDR3: CASSQDEGMNTEAFF. The DNA of the CDR3 is TGCGCCAGCAGCCAAGATGAGGGGATGAACACTGAAGCTTTCTTT.

This sequence joins TRBV2 and TRBJ2-5; 8 nucleotides agree with TRBD1. V lost 8 bases and J lost 5; bases outside the gene matches: 4. Germline V gene lookup returns CDR1 SNHLY and CDR2 FYNNEI. This CDR3 has 12 residues. The CDR3 DNA reads as TGTGCCAGCTGCGACAGGGGTGAGACCCAGTACTTC. It encodes CASCDRGETQYF.

V usage is TRBV6-2 or TRBV6-3 and J usage is TRBJ1-5, with unresolved D. V was trimmed by 6 bases and J by 1 base, leaving 13 bases between them. The CDR3 consists of 15 residues. Germline V gene lookup returns CDR1 MNHEY and CDR2 SVGEGT. The CDR3 sequence: CASRTYTASNQPQHF. In DNA form, the CDR3 reads TGTGCCAGCAGAACCTACACAGCCAGCAATCAGCCCCAGCATTTT.

With regard to this clonotype: The germline gene is not matched at one end of the junction; a read error may be the cause. V and J are TRBV6-5 and TRBJ1-2, with D perhaps matching TRBD1 (5 bases). The germline CDR1 and CDR2 sequences are MNHEY and SVGAGI. The CDR3 runs to 12 residues. The CDR3 DNA is TGTGCCAGCAGTGGTCTCCGGGGCCCAGGCGCCTTC. Its protein product is CASSGLRGPGAF.

The chain has TRBV2 and TRBJ1-1, with a weak D call TRBD1 (6 bases). The CDR3 runs to 13 residues. Deletions cut 6 bases from V and 4 bases from J, with 12 bases between. Per the germline V gene, CDR1 is SNHLY and CDR2 is FYNNEI. The DNA of the CDR3 is TGTGCCAGCAGCGTACAGGGACGCACTGAAGCTTTCTTT. Protein: CASSVQGRTEAFF.